The 26 T cell receptor beta chains below come from one sample, sequenced in a study of T cell changes during pregnancy in multiple sclerosis. Only in-frame clones appear in the TCRdb table, and some are missing; sequencing was by immunoSEQ multiplex PCR. The sample carries 35,000 to 45,000 clones, more than 90% recorded once. The sample in question was CD4+ T cells from peripheral blood mononuclear cells, obtained after pregnancy. All receptors derive from a female donor in good health, enrolled as a control in a pregnancy study.

The genes are TRBV28 and TRBJ1-1, with D possibly being TRBD1 (5 bases). CDR3 size: 12 residues. Germline values: CDR1 MDHEN, CDR2 SYDVKM. Trimming took off 5 bases at V and 5 bases at J, with 9 bases between the two ends. DNA of the CDR3: TGTGCCAGCAGTCGGGGGTGGACTGAAGCTTTCTTT. Translated: CASSRGWTEAFF.

The rearrangement links TRBV5-1 to TRBJ1-4; unclear D gene. V lost 3 bases and J 0 bases, leaving 12 bases between the germline ends. The CDR3 has 16 amino acids. Germline CDR1 SGHRS, CDR2 YFSETQ. The CDR3 is CASSSLQSPTNEKLFF. The CDR3 coding sequence is TGCGCCAGCAGCTCCCTACAGAGCCCAACTAATGAAAAACTGTTTTTT.

As DNA, the CDR3 is TGTGCCAGCTCACCAAGGGGGGGTGAGACCCAGTACTTC. Amino acids: CASSPRGGETQYF. This rearrangement joins TRBV18 to TRBJ2-5; D is possibly TRBD2 (7 bases). Germline V CDR1 and CDR2: KGHSH, LQKENI. The ends were cut back, 2 bases at V and 5 bases at J, with 9 bases in the middle. This CDR3 contains 13 residues. Complete variable domain (other parts from reference TRBV18 and TRBJ2-5): NAGVMQNPRHLVRRRGQEARLRCSPMKGHSHVYWYRQLPEEGLKFMVYLQKENIIDESGMPKERFSAEFPKEGPSILRIQQVVRGDSAAYFCASSPRGGETQYFGPGTRLLVL.

Here the CDR3 DNA reads TGCGCCAGCAGCTTGGAGCGAGATACGCAGTATTTT. This translates into CASSLERDTQYF. The V gene is TRBV5-1, the J gene TRBJ2-3; no clear D gene. The CDR3 consists of 12 residues. V was trimmed by 0 bases and J by 5 bases, leaving 4 bases between them. CDR1 SGHRS and CDR2 YFSETQ come from the germline V gene.

The rearrangement uses TRBV28 and TRBJ1-4, with 7 bases aligning to TRBD1. The V segment lost 8 bases and the J segment 6 bases; nucleotides outside the gene matches: 12. Germline values: CDR1 MDHEN, CDR2 SYDVKM. This CDR3 is built from 15 residues. The CDR3 is CASFPRGTVDEKLFF. The CDR3 region has the DNA TGTGCCAGCTTCCCTCGGGGGACAGTTGATGAAAAACTGTTTTTT.

J is TRBJ2-2 and V is TRBV5-6; D perhaps matches TRBD1 (5 bases). V lost 3 bases and J 4 bases, leaving 10 bases between the germline ends. The CDR3 extends over 14 amino acids. Germline CDR1 SGHDT, CDR2 YYEEEE. The CDR3 bases are TGTGCCAGCAGCTGGGGCGGCCCCACCGGGGAGCTGTTTTTT. This encodes CASSWGGPTGELFF.

V gene TRBV6-1 combines with J gene TRBJ2-3, with 14 bases aligning to TRBD2. Germline CDR1 MNHNS, CDR2 SASEGT. The CDR3 is 15 residues long. J lost 6 bases, V lost 1 base, and 0 bases had no gene match. The CDR3 loop reads CASSEGTSGGDTQYF. In nucleotides, the CDR3 is TGTGCCAGCAGTGAAGGGACTAGCGGGGGGGATACGCAGTATTTT.

The gene calls are TRBV5-1 and TRBJ2-2; the D gene is possibly TRBD2 (6 bases). The CDR3 has 16 residues. The V gene's germline CDR1 is SGHRS and CDR2 YFSETQ. Trimming took 6 bases from V and 1 from J, leaving 16 bases between them. The CDR3 DNA is TGCGCCAGCAATGGAGGGGTCACAGGGAACACCGGGGAGCTGTTTTTT. Protein product: CASNGGVTGNTGELFF.

This clone was detected only once. V and J are TRBV27 and TRBJ1-1; perhaps TRBD1 as D (6 bases). The CDR3 has 15 amino acids. CDR1 and CDR2 (germline): MNHEY, SMNVEV (reference sequence). Trimming cost V 4 bases and J 0 bases, with 12 bases left between them. The CDR3 is CASSWDIGMNTEAFF. DNA for the CDR3: TGTGCCAGCAGTTGGGACATCGGCATGAACACTGAAGCTTTCTTT.

CDR3 DNA sequence: TGTGCCAGCAGCCAAGCCCGGTATGGCTACACCTTC. It yields the protein CASSQARYGYTF. J is TRBJ1-2 and V is TRBV7-2; the D is unclear. The ends were cut back, 5 bases at V and 5 bases at J, with 9 bases in the middle. In germline, CDR1 is SGHTA, CDR2 FQGNSA. The CDR3 length is 12 residues.

J is TRBJ2-5 and V is TRBV6-6; 9 bases are shared with TRBD2. The CDR3 sequence is 14 residues long. Trimming cost V 4 bases and J 5 bases; bases outside gene matches: 5. Germline loops: CDR1 MNHNY, CDR2 SVGAGI (reference sequence). CDR3 protein: CASSSAGGEETQYF. Written as DNA, the CDR3 is TGTGCCAGCAGTTCCGCGGGGGGGGAGGAGACCCAGTACTTC.

This clone was observed a few times. The V and J genes are TRBV4-1 and TRBJ1-6; tentative D call: TRBD1 (5 bases). Trimming took off 3 bases at V and 3 bases at J, with 12 bases between the two ends. Per germline, CDR1 MGHRA and CDR2 YSYEKL. The CDR3 is made up of 16 amino acids. The CDR3 nucleotides are TGCGCCAGCAGCCAGGCGGGGCCCTTCTATAATTCACCCCTCCACTTT. It codes for CASSQAGPFYNSPLHF.

This sequence joins TRBV29-1 and TRBJ1-3; perhaps TRBD1 as D (5 bases). Trimming left V 6 bases short and J 0 bases short, with 12 bases between. Germline values: CDR1 SQVTM, CDR2 ANQGSEA. There are 14 residues in the CDR3. The CDR3 DNA sequence: TGCAGCGTGGGGGGTATCAACTCTGGAAACACCATATATTTT. As protein: CSVGGINSGNTIYF.

The V gene is TRBV7-8, the J gene TRBJ2-5, with 7 bases matching TRBD1. J was trimmed by 2 bases and V by 4 bases; bases with no gene match: 1. Per germline, CDR1 SGHVS and CDR2 FQNEAQ. The CDR3 has 13 residues. The CDR3 nucleotides are TGTGCCAGCAGCTCGGGACAGCAAGAGACCCAGTACTTC. This encodes CASSSGQQETQYF.

This chain uses TRBV15 with TRBJ1-1, with D uncertain. Germline assignment: CDR1 LNHNV and CDR2 YYDKDF (reference sequence). The CDR3 consists of 17 residues. The V end lost 5 bases, the J end lost 0 bases, and 19 bases lay between the germline ends. CDR3 DNA sequence: TGTGCCACCAGCGGGAGATTTCCTGACGCCATGAACACTGAAGCTTTCTTT. Its protein is CATSGRFPDAMNTEAFF.

The rearrangement links TRBV6-1 to TRBJ2-7; 10 bases agree with TRBD1. CDR3 length: 13 residues. V lost 6 bases, J lost 4 bases, and 3 bases stayed unmatched. The V gene's germline CDR1 is MNHNS and CDR2 SASEGT. CDR3 DNA sequence: TGTGCCAGCAGCCGGGACAGGGGATACGAGCAGTACTTC. This gives the protein CASSRDRGYEQYF.

The chain recombines TRBV28 with TRBJ2-7; TRBD2 might be the D (5 bases). Looked up from germline, CDR1 is MDHEN and CDR2 is SYDVKM. This CDR3 spans 14 amino acids. Trimming left V 1 base short and J 3 bases short, with 10 bases between. The CDR3 reads CASSLSGVGYEQYF. In DNA form, the CDR3 reads TGTGCCAGCAGTTTATCCGGGGTTGGCTACGAGCAGTACTTC.

The chain has TRBV7-2 and TRBJ2-7, with a weak D call TRBD2 (6 bases). The CDR3 is 12 residues long. The ends were cut back, 3 bases at V and 6 bases at J, with 9 bases in the middle. In germline, CDR1 is SGHTA, CDR2 FQGNSA. The CDR3 region has the DNA TGTGCCAGCAGCTTGTGGAGGGCCGAGCAGTACTTC. Translating it yields CASSLWRAEQYF.

The chain recombines TRBV6-5 with TRBJ2-5; 10 nucleotides line up with TRBD2. V trimming: 4 bases; J trimming: 3 bases; junction bases outside the gene matches: 5. Germline V CDR1 and CDR2: MNHEY, SVGAGI. The CDR3 consists of 15 residues. The CDR3 sequence is CASSLGLATKETQYF. CDR3 nucleotide sequence: TGTGCCAGCAGTTTGGGACTAGCGACCAAAGAGACCCAGTACTTC.

The chain uses TRBV27 and TRBJ2-7; 12 bases are shared with TRBD2. V shed 9 bases and J 4 bases; nucleotides not matched to a gene: 10. Germline V gene lookup returns CDR1 MNHEY and CDR2 SMNVEV (reference sequence). The CDR3 spans 15 residues. The CDR3 here is CASRSGTSGPYEQYF. The CDR3 DNA sequence: TGTGCCAGTCGGAGCGGGACTAGCGGGCCTTACGAGCAGTACTTC.

The chain uses TRBV5-1 and TRBJ2-3, with 7 bases matching TRBD2. This CDR3 region has 15 residues. Germline CDR1 and CDR2: SGHRS and YFSETQ. Trimming cost V 0 bases and J 0 bases; bases outside gene matches: 1. This chain's CDR3 is CASSLGGGSTDTQYF. CDR3 sequence (DNA): TGCGCCAGCAGCTTGGGGGGGGGTAGCACAGATACGCAGTATTTT.

This rearrangement joins TRBV5-1 to TRBJ2-2, with no clear D. The germline CDR1 and CDR2 sequences are SGHRS and YFSETQ. Deletions cut 0 bases from V and 4 bases from J, with 10 bases between. CDR3 length: 15 amino acids. The CDR3 is CASSLVAGFTGELFF. Here the CDR3 DNA reads TGCGCCAGCAGCTTGGTTGCAGGTTTCACCGGGGAGCTGTTTTTT.

The chain couples TRBV13 to TRBJ2-2; D is ambiguous. CDR3 size: 14 residues. Per germline, CDR1 PRHDT and CDR2 FYEKMQ (reference sequence). The V end was cut by 2 bases, the J end by 5 bases, with 9 bases between. The CDR3 bases are TGTGCCAGCAGCTTAAAGTTTCTAACCGGGGAGCTGTTTTTT. It yields the protein CASSLKFLTGELFF.

The CDR3 DNA is TGTGCCAGCAGTGTGGTTGCGGGAGGAAGGACAGATACGCAGTATTTT. This encodes CASSVVAGGRTDTQYF. The chain couples TRBV6-1 to TRBJ2-3; 8 nucleotides agree with TRBD2. The germline gives CDR1 MNHNS, CDR2 SASEGT. The length of the CDR3 is 16 residues. With 4 bases clipped from V and 3 bases from J, the junction kept 9 bases outside the gene matches.

V is TRBV4-2 and J is TRBJ2-3, with 13 bases that match TRBD2. Germline-derived CDR1 and CDR2 are LGHNA and YNFKEQ. This CDR3 spans 16 amino acids. The V gene end was trimmed by 6 bases and the J gene end by 4 bases; junction bases not matched to a gene: 7. CDR3 in DNA: TGTGCCAGCAGTCCCCTACTAGCGGGAGGGCCAGATACGCAGTATTTT. It encodes CASSPLLAGGPDTQYF.

The chain uses TRBV11-2 and TRBJ1-6; the match to TRBD1 covers 8 bases. V was clipped by 5 bases and J by 9 bases; unmatched bases: 6. The CDR3 spans 14 residues. Looked up from germline, CDR1 is SGHAT and CDR2 is FQNNGV. The CDR3 coding sequence is TGTGCCAGCAGCCCAGGACAGGGTACTTCACCCCTCCACTTT. Its protein is CASSPGQGTSPLHF.